Shown below are 25 T cell receptor beta chains from a single sample sequenced in a study of OX40 agonist ivuxolimab in advanced cancers. Sequenced by immunoSEQ multiplex PCR; TCRdb stores in-frame clones only, minus some. The sample shows about 73,000 clones, 90% of them seen only once. This specimen consisted of CD4+ or CD8+ T cells sorted from blood, obtained in a trial of the OX40 agonist ivuxolimab. These TCRs come from an adult with an advanced solid tumor such as melanoma, head and neck, liver or kidney cancer.

A single count supports this clone. V gene TRBV4-2 combines with J gene TRBJ2-1; 11 bases match TRBD2. The CDR3 is made up of 17 amino acids. Germline V CDR1 and CDR2: LGHNA, YNFKEQ. The ends lost 1 base at V and 3 bases at J; junction bases unmatched: 5. CDR3 sequence reads: CASSQVSSGGNYNEQFF. CDR3 in DNA: TGTGCCAGCAGCCAAGTCTCTAGCGGGGGGAACTACAATGAGCAGTTCTTC.

This clone appeared once. The chain is built from TRBV7-8 and TRBJ2-7; possibly TRBD1 for D (5 bases). The CDR3 contains 14 residues. The V end was cut by 1 base, the J end by 0 bases, with 7 bases between. Germline CDR1 reads SGHVS; CDR2 reads FQNEAQ. The CDR3 reads CASSLDDSSYEQYF. Written as DNA, the CDR3 is TGTGCCAGCAGCTTAGACGACAGCTCCTACGAGCAGTACTTC.

The V gene is TRBV15, the J gene TRBJ1-3; 11 nucleotides align to TRBD1. V lost 5 bases to trimming and J lost 8 bases; unmatched junction nucleotides: 8. Germline V gene lookup returns CDR1 LNHNV and CDR2 YYDKDF (reference sequence). The CDR3 is made up of 15 amino acids. The CDR3 DNA reads TGTGCCACCAGCCGGGGACAGGGGGGTTTGGACACCATATATTTT. Protein: CATSRGQGGLDTIYF.

V usage is TRBV7-9 and J usage is TRBJ1-3; D uncertain. This CDR3 is built from 14 residues. Germline values: CDR1 SEHNR, CDR2 FQNEAQ (reference sequence). With 10 bases removed from V and 4 bases from J, the gap between germline ends came to 17 bases. The DNA of the CDR3 is TGTGCCATCGGTGGGGAATCTTCCGGAAACACCATATATTTT. It translates to CAIGGESSGNTIYF.

This sequence joins TRBV7-3 and TRBJ2-5; 16 positions agree with TRBD2. The length of the CDR3 is 16 residues. Unmatched junction bases numbered 2, after V lost 5 bases and J lost 2 bases. In germline, CDR1 is SGHTA, CDR2 FQGTGA. CDR3 in amino acids: CASSKGLAGGQETQYF. CDR3 nucleotide sequence: TGTGCCAGCAGCAAGGGACTAGCGGGAGGGCAAGAGACCCAGTACTTC.

The CDR3: CASMERTGSEQYF. Written as DNA, the CDR3 is TGTGCCAGCATGGAACGGACCGGGTCGGAGCAGTACTTC. The gene calls are TRBV25-1 and TRBJ2-7; D ambiguous. The CDR3 spans 13 residues. Germline-derived CDR1 and CDR2 are MGHDK and SYGVNS. The ends were cut back, 7 bases at V and 7 bases at J, with 17 bases in the middle.

The chain couples TRBV5-1 to TRBJ2-7; the D call may be TRBD1 or TRBD2 (5 bases each). The CDR3 length is 14 residues. Germline V CDR1 and CDR2: SGHRS, YFSETQ. V dropped 0 bases and J dropped 3 bases, with 10 bases sitting between them. The CDR3 sequence is CASSLARGDYEQYF. CDR3 bases: TGCGCCAGCAGCTTGGCCCGAGGGGACTACGAGCAGTACTTC.

A single count supports this clone. The V and J genes are TRBV2 and TRBJ2-7, with D unclear. Germline CDR1 and CDR2: SNHLY and FYNNEI. The CDR3 sequence is 12 residues long. The V end was cut by 6 bases, the J end by 7 bases, with 13 bases between. Here the CDR3 DNA reads TGTGCCAGCAGGGCCGAGGTAGGGGAGCAGTACTTC. Encoded protein: CASRAEVGEQYF.

CDR3 sequence (DNA): TGTGCCAGTACCTCACAGGGAATGGGGAACTATGGCTACACCTTC. Its translation: CASTSQGMGNYGYTF. This sequence joins TRBV19 and TRBJ1-2; the D gene is possibly TRBD1 (6 bases). The CDR3 runs to 15 residues. Germline loops: CDR1 LNHDA, CDR2 SQIVND (reference sequence). V gave up 7 bases and J gave up 2 bases, with 17 bases separating them.

The rearrangement links TRBV7-2 to TRBJ2-7; possible D gene TRBD1, 7 bases. The CDR3 is 16 amino acids. Germline loops: CDR1 SGHTA, CDR2 FQGNSA. Trimming stripped 0 bases from V and 6 bases from J, with 18 bases between. The CDR3 DNA reads TGTGCCAGCAGCTTAGCCCTAGGAGGGGGCGGAGTCGAGCAGTACTTC. This sequence encodes CASSLALGGGGVEQYF. Full variable domain (missing parts from reference TRBV7-2 and TRBJ2-7): GAGVSQSPSNKVTEKGKDVELRCDPISGHTALYWYRQSLGQGLEFLIYFQGNSAPDKSGLPSDRFSAERTGGSVSTLTIQRTQQEDSAVYLCASSLALGGGGVEQYFGPGTRLTVT.

This clone has more than one count but fewer than ten. The V call is TRBV27, the J call TRBJ2-7; 7 bases match TRBD1. Germline V gene lookup returns CDR1 MNHEY and CDR2 SMNVEV (reference sequence). The CDR3 is 15 amino acids. V lost 5 bases and J lost 3; bases outside the gene matches: 10. CDR3 in DNA: TGTGCCAGCAGTCCCAGGGGGAACCTTTACTACGAGCAGTACTTC. Residues: CASSPRGNLYYEQYF.

V gene TRBV5-4 combines with J gene TRBJ2-5; D is uncertain. The germline CDR1 and CDR2 sequences are SGHNT and YYREEE (reference sequence). The CDR3 is 11 amino acids. V dropped 2 bases and J dropped 8 bases, with 7 bases sitting between them. CDR3 DNA sequence: TGTGCCAGCAGCTTCGGTGAAACCCAGTACTTC. Protein: CASSFGETQYF.

This clone occurred once. The chain recombines TRBV6-6 with TRBJ1-5, with 8 bases matching TRBD1. The CDR3 totals 15 residues. CDR1 and CDR2 from the germline V gene are MNHNY and SVGAGI (reference sequence). The J segment lost 4 bases and the V segment lost 5 bases, leaving 7 bases of the junction unmatched. The CDR3 is CASSPPRTGNQPQHF. CDR3 coding DNA: TGTGCCAGCAGTCCCCCCCGGACAGGGAATCAGCCCCAGCATTTT.

V is TRBV9 and J is TRBJ1-1, with TRBD1 identical over 12 bases. CDR1 is SGDLS, CDR2 YYNGEE, per germline. This CDR3 spans 15 amino acids. V gave up 0 bases and J gave up 6 bases; unmatched junction bases: 3. The CDR3 coding sequence is TGTGCCAGCAGCGTAGGGGGACAGGGGGCCTCTGAAGCTTTCTTT. Its translation is CASSVGGQGASEAFF.

V gene TRBV4-3 combines with J gene TRBJ2-5, with no clear D. Trimming took 2 bases from V and 4 from J, leaving 11 bases between them. The germline CDR1 and CDR2 sequences are LGHNA and YSLEER. This CDR3 is built from 14 residues. The CDR3: CASSQPRPGETQYF. CDR3 nucleotide sequence: TGCGCCAGCAGCCAACCCAGGCCCGGAGAGACCCAGTACTTC.

The chain recombines TRBV29-1 with TRBJ2-7; D possibly corresponds to TRBD2 (6 bases). The V gene lost 4 bases and the J gene lost 3 bases, with 13 bases spanning the gap. CDR1 and CDR2 from the germline V gene are SQVTM and ANQGSEA. The CDR3 totals 13 residues. CDR3 nucleotide sequence: TGCAGCGTTGGGACTAACCTTGACTACGAGCAGTACTTC. It translates to CSVGTNLDYEQYF.

This clone was found once. The chain employs TRBV5-5 and TRBJ1-2; no definite D call. Germline CDR1 reads SGHKS; CDR2 reads YYEKEE (reference sequence). This CDR3 contains 12 residues. Between the trimmed V and J ends, which lost 0 bases and 7 bases, there was a span of 7 bases. As DNA, the CDR3 is TGTGCCAGCAGCTTGGGTCTGTTTGGCTACACCTTC. Translating it yields CASSLGLFGYTF.

CDR3 sequence (DNA): TGCAGTGGCGGGAGTAACTACGAGCAGTACTTC. Translation gives CSGGSNYEQYF. The chain combines TRBV20-1 with TRBJ2-7; the match to TRBD2 covers 7 bases. The CDR3 covers 11 residues. With 7 bases clipped from V and 3 bases from J, the junction kept 3 bases outside the gene matches. Germline values: CDR1 DFQATT, CDR2 SNEGSKA (reference sequence).

CDR3 nucleotides: TGTGCCACCAGCAGGACTTGGACATTCGCGAGGGAGACCCAGTACTTC. Amino acids: CATSRTWTFARETQYF. This chain connects TRBV15 to TRBJ2-5, with D perhaps matching TRBD1 (5 bases). The CDR3 covers 16 residues. Germline V gene sequence: CDR1 LNHNV, CDR2 YYDKDF (reference sequence). Trimming took off 3 bases at V and 5 bases at J, with 19 bases between the two ends.

The chain links TRBV9 to TRBJ2-1, with D possibly TRBD2 on 6 matching bases. Trimming removed 3 bases at V and 7 bases at J, with 17 bases between. Germline lookup yields CDR1 SGDLS and CDR2 YYNGEE. The CDR3 runs to 15 residues. CDR3 DNA sequence: TGTGCCAGCAGCGCCTGGGCTAGCGAAGGAAATGAGCAGTTCTTC. The encoded protein is CASSAWASEGNEQFF.

The CDR3 region is CASSYLNSGFEKLFF. In DNA form, the CDR3 reads TGTGCCAGCAGCTATCTGAACAGCGGATTCGAAAAACTGTTTTTT. This chain uses TRBV14 with TRBJ1-4; D is ambiguous. CDR1 is SGHDN, CDR2 FVKESK, per germline. Trimming removed 5 bases from V and 8 bases from J, with 18 bases in between. This CDR3 has 15 residues.

V is TRBV7-2 and J is TRBJ2-3; 8 nucleotides line up with TRBD1. Germline V lookup: CDR1 SGHTA, CDR2 FQGNSA. The V and J ends lost 5 bases and 5 bases, in that order; junction bases with no gene match: 9. The CDR3 sequence is 15 residues long. The chain's CDR3 is CASSPTGASVDTQYF. In DNA form, the CDR3 reads TGTGCCAGCAGCCCGACAGGGGCGAGCGTAGATACGCAGTATTTT.

J is TRBJ1-2 and V is TRBV5-8; weak D call: TRBD1 (6 bases). There are 14 residues in the CDR3. Trimming removed 4 bases at V and 7 bases at J, with 17 bases between. CDR1 SGHTS and CDR2 YDEGEE come from the germline V gene. In DNA form, the CDR3 reads TGTGCCAGCAGCAGCACGGGGACACTTACTGGCTACACCTTC. As protein: CASSSTGTLTGYTF.

The chain uses TRBV7-9 and TRBJ1-2; D is ambiguous. CDR3 length equals 16 residues. The germline gives CDR1 SEHNR, CDR2 FQNEAQ (reference sequence). Trimming pared 1 base from V and 4 bases from J, leaving 16 bases between. CDR3 coding DNA: TGTGCCAGCAGCTTAGATGTAGAGAGGTCTGCCTATGGCTACACCTTC. Its translation: CASSLDVERSAYGYTF.

The chain carries TRBV6-1 and TRBJ2-2, with 10 nucleotides matching TRBD2. Germline lookup yields CDR1 MNHNS and CDR2 SASEGT. The CDR3 totals 15 residues. The trim removed 6 bases at V and 3 bases at J, leaving 4 bases unmatched. CDR3 in DNA: TGTGCCAGCAGGTGGACTAGCGGATACACCGGGGAGCTGTTTTTT. Amino acids: CASRWTSGYTGELFF.